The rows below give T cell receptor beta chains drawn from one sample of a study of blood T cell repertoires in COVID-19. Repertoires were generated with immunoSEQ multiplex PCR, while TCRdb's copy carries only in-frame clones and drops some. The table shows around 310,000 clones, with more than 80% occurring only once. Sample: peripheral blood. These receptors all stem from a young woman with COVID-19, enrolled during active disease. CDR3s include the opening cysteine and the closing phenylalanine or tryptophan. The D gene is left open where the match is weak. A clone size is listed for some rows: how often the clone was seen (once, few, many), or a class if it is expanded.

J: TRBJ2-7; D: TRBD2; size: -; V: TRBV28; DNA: TGTGCCAGCAGCCCTGGGGACTACTCCTACGAGCAGTACTTC; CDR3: CASSPGDYSYEQYF
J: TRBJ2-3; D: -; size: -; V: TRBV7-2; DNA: TGTGCCAGCAGCTTACCTCGGCAGGCTGCAGATACGCAGTATTTT; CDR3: CASSLPRQAADTQYF
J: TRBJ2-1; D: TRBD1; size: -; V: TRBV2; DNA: TGTGCCAGCAGGCCCGGGACAGCTAAACCCTACAATGAGCAGTTCTTC; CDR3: CASRPGTAKPYNEQFF
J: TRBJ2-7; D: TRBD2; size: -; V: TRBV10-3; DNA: TGTGCCATCAGTGGACACCTCGAGCGGGAGGTCTATGAGCAGTACTTC; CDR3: CAISGHLEREVYEQYF
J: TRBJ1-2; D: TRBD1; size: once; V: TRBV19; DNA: TGTGCCAGTAGTAGCGAACAGGGGCACTATGGCTACACCTTC; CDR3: CASSSEQGHYGYTF
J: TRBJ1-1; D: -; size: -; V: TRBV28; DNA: TGTGCCAGCAGTTTTACAGGATACACTGAAGCTTTCTTT; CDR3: CASSFTGYTEAFF
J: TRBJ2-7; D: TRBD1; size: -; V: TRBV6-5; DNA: TGTGCCATCGGGTGGGGACAGGGGGGCTACGAGCAGTACTTC; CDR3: CAIGWGQGGYEQYF
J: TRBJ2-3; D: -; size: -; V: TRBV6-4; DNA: TGTGCCAGCAGTGATATGGCGGGAACTAGCACAGATACGCAGTATTTT; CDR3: CASSDMAGTSTDTQYF
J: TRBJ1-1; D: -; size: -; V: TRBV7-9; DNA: TGTGCCAGCAGCTTTCGCGCAGGGTCCACTGAAGCTTTCTTT; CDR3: CASSFRAGSTEAFF
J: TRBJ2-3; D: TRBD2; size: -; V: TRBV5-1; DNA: TGCGCCAGCAGTGCGGGGGAGGGAACAGATACGCAGTATTTT; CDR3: CASSAGEGTDTQYF
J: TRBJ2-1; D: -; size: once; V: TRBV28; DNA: TGTGCCAGCAACCCGACGGGCTACAATGAGCAGTTCTTC; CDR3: CASNPTGYNEQFF
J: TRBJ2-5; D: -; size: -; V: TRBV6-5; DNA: TGTGCCAGCATCCTGGGAACCGGGGTTGAGACCCAGTACTTC; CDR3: CASILGTGVETQYF
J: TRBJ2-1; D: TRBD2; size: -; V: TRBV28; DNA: TGTGCCAGCAGTCCTCCCGGGACGGCCGGGACTAGCGGGAGAAATGAGCAGTTCTTC; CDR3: CASSPPGTAGTSGRNEQFF
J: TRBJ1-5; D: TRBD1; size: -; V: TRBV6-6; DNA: TGTGCCAGCAACTACGAGGGACAGAATCAGCCCCAGCATTTT; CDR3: CASNYEGQNQPQHF
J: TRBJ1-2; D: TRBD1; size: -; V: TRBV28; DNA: TGTGCCAGCAGTTTTCCCCAGGGGGCCCATGGCTACACCTTC; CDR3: CASSFPQGAHGYTF
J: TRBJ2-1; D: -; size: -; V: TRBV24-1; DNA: TGTGCCACCAGTGATATAACTAGGAGCTCCTACAATGAGCAGTTCTTC; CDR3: CATSDITRSSYNEQFF
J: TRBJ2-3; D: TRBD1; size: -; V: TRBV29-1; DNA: TGCAGCGTTGGAGACAGGGGGCTGCCAGATACGCAGTATTTT; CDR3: CSVGDRGLPDTQYF
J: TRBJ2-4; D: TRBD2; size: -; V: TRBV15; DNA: TGTGCCACCAGCAGAGATTGGAGCGGGATAGGGGCCAAAAACATTCAGTACTTC; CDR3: CATSRDWSGIGAKNIQYF
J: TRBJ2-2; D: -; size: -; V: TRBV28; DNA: TGTGCCAGCAGTTTAGTAGGAGGCGGGGAGCTGTTTTTT; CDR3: CASSLVGGGELFF
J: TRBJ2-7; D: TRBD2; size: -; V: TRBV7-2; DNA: TGTGCCAGCAGCTTAGAACTAGCGGGAGGCTACGAGCAGTACTTC; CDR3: CASSLELAGGYEQYF
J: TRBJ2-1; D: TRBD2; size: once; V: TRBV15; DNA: TGTGCCACCAGCAGGGGGGGGTTACCGGGAGGGCCTGAAAATGAGCAGTTCTTC; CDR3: CATSRGGLPGGPENEQFF
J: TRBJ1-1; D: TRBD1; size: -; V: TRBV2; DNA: TGTGCCAGCTGGATGACAGGGGGCCGGACGAGAGCTTTCTTT; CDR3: CASWMTGGRTRAFF
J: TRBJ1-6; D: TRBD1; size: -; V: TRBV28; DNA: TGTGCCAGCAGTTTACTCCAGGGGGCGACGAATTCACCCCTCCACTTT; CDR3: CASSLLQGATNSPLHF
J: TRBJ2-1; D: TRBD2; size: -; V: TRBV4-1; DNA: TGCGCCAGCAGCCATTCTTCCGGGACTAGCGGGAGGGCAAGCTCCTACAATGAGCAGTTCTTC; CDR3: CASSHSSGTSGRASSYNEQFF
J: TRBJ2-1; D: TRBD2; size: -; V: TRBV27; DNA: TGTGCCAGCAGCTCCGGGACTAGCGGATACAATGAGCAGTTCTTC; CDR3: CASSSGTSGYNEQFF
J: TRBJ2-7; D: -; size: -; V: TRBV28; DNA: TGTGCCAGCAGTTTACGTCTCGCGGAAGCCTACGAGCAGTACTTC; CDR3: CASSLRLAEAYEQYF
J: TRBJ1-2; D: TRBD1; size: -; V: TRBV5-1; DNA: TGCGCCAGCACCGGGACAGGGGCTTTCTATGGCTACACCTTC; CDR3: CASTGTGAFYGYTF
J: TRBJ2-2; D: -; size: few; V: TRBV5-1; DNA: TGCGCCAGCAGCTTGGCGGGAAACACCGGGGAGCTGTTTTTT; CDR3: CASSLAGNTGELFF